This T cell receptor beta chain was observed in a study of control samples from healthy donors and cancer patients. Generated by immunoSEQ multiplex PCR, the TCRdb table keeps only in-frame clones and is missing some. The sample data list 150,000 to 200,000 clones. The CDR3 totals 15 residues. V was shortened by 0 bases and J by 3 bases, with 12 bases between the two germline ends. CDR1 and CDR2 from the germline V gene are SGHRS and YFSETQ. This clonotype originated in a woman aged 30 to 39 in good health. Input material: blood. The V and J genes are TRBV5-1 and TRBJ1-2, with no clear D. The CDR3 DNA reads TGCGCCAGCAGCTTGGGGATAAGCGGTCACTATGGCTACACCTTC. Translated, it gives CASSLGISGHYGYTF. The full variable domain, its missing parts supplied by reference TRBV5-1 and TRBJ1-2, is KAGVTQTPRYLIKTRGQQVTLSCSPISGHRSVSWYQQTPGQGLQFLFEYFSETQRNKGNFPGRFSGRQFSNSRSEMNVSTLELGDSALYLCASSLGISGHYGYTFGSGTRLTVV.